This entry concerns a single T cell receptor beta chain. Its antigen is unidentified. The sample is drawn from a study of cytomegalovirus exposure and HLA in healthy donors. Study conclusions and caveats: The dataset shows that most TCR sequences were rare, while some public TCRs occurred in many donors. A link between a missense DCLRE1C variant and TCR beta V- and J-gene trimming emerged from a later analysis.

The PCR employed 60 Vbeta primers together with 13 Jbeta primers. Some clones are missing from TCRdb's copy, which holds only in-frame ones; the method was immunoSEQ multiplex PCR. The data hold about 150,000 clones, with around three quarters observed a single time. The source of this sequence is a woman between 50 and 59 years old in good health and CMV-seropositive. The sequenced sample was PBMCs.

CDR3 DNA: TGTGCCAGCAATAACGGACAGGGCCCTAATCAGCCCCAGCATTTT. Protein: CASNNGQGPNQPQHF. The chain uses TRBV6-1 and TRBJ1-5; 8 bases are shared with TRBD1. Per the germline V gene, CDR1 is MNHNS and CDR2 is SASEGT. The CDR3 has 15 amino acids. V gave up 7 bases and J gave up 4 bases; unmatched junction bases: 9.